This T cell receptor beta chain was sequenced for a study of T cells expressing NK-cell markers (dated by TCRdb to 2018 to 2021). The study in broad terms: In sorted CD3+CD56+NKG2C+, CD3+CD56+NKG2C- and CD3+CD56-NKG2C+ T-cell subsets from 8 or 9 donors, TCR beta-chain repertoires were profiled. Of the eight sequenced donors, seven were found to be HCMV-seropositive and one was found to be HCMV-seronegative. All eight donors whose samples were sequenced were randomly selected healthy volunteers, three of them men and five women. The libraries were sequenced on Illumina HiSeq 2000/2500, MiSeq or NextSeq, producing 2 x 150 bp reads.

For sequencing, an Illumina HiSeq 2000 was employed. 5'RACE template switching, by which a universal primer site and unique molecular identifiers were added, was used to make TCR beta cDNA libraries. Priming for cDNA synthesis came from the TCR beta constant segment, and two successive PCR amplification steps followed. As for the authors' bioinformatics: Reads were demultiplexed and grouped by UMI with MIGEC, and clonotypes were assembled and quantified with MiTCR. To remove erroneous sequences, TCR cDNA sequences were retained only when supported by two or more reads. Downstream repertoire analysis used the tcR package, and clonotypes were matched across fractions by CDR3 nucleotide sequence plus V segment. VDJmatch was used to annotate antigen specificity against VDJdb, with one amino acid substitution in CDR3 permitted. TCRdb reprocessed the reads, and each CDR3 protein sequence is entered once, without DNA. TCRdb, not the original authors, processed these V and J calls. Per the sample table, the count is roughly 450,000 distinct CDR3 sequences. The ten most abundant clones make up roughly 1.4% of the sample.

About this clonotype itself: Its cognate antigen has yet to be identified.

HCMV-specific IgG was detected in serum with a commercial ELISA kit to determine HCMV serostatus. Peripheral blood mononuclear cells were isolated from blood by Ficoll density gradient centrifugation. CDR3 length: 16 amino acids, cysteine to phenylalanine. Only the protein is available. According to the germline V gene, CDR1 reads WSHSY and CDR2 reads SAAADI. General study outcomes and caveats: Those dominant clonotypes were again the most abundant among CD3+CD56-NKG2C+ cells in several donors, at roughly 28.3-60.1%. It remained unclear whether the expanded NKG2C-expressing T cell clones were specific for HCMV antigens. In roughly 6 donors, the dominant CD3+CD56+NKG2C+ clonotypes were found to rank among the top 10 CD8+ clonotypes and to make up 1.0-7.0% of CD8+ T cells.

This sequence uses TRBV10-2 and TRBJ2-2; TCRdb's assignment of TRBD2 cannot be checked, as there is no DNA. This sequence was found in a woman in her forties or fifties in good health. Donor details come from another sample of the same person, matched by shared clones. Sequenced: blood T cells: a sorted CD56 or NKG2C T cell subset, CD4+ or CD8+ T cells, or bulk PBMC T cells (not recorded which). The CDR3 sequence is CASSEWLAKNTGELFF.